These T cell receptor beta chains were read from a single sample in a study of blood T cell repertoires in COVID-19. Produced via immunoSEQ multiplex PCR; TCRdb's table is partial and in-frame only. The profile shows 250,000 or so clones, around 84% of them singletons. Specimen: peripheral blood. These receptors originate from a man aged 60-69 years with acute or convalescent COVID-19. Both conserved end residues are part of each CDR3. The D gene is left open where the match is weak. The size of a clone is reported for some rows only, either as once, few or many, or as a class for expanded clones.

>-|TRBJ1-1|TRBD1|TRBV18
TGTGCCAGCTCACCATTCCCGGGACAGGATTTGAGGGCTTTCTTT
CASSPFPGQDLRAFF
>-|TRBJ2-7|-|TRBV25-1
TGTGCCAGCAGAAGAGGCTACGAGCAGTACTTC
CASRRGYEQYF
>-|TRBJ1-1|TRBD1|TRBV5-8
TGTGCCAGCAGCCAGGACAGGGTGGGAAACACTGAAGCTTTCTTT
CASSQDRVGNTEAFF
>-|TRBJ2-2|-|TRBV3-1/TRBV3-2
TGTGCCAGCAGCCAAGCGCCAGGGGACACCGGGGAGCTGTTTTTT
CASSQAPGDTGELFF
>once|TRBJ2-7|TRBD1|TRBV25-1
TGTGCCAGCAGTGATCAGGGGACAGGGATCCACGAGCAGTACTTC
CASSDQGTGIHEQYF
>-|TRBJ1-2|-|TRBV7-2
TGTGCCAGCAGCTTAAATTACGGGAACTATGGCTACACCTTC
CASSLNYGNYGYTF
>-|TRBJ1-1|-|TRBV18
TGTGCCAGCTCACCACTCCCCGGGACAAAGAACACTGAAGCTTTCTTT
CASSPLPGTKNTEAFF
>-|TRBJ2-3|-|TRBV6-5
TGTGCCAGCAGTTATGGCGGGAAAACAGATACGCAGTATTTT
CASSYGGKTDTQYF
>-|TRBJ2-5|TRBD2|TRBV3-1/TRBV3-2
TGTGCCAGCAGCCAAGAGGGACTAGCGGGGGGTCAGTACTTC
CASSQEGLAGGQYF
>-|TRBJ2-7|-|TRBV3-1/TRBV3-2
TGTGCCAGCAGCCAAGATCCGGTCTCCTACGAGCAGTACTTC
CASSQDPVSYEQYF
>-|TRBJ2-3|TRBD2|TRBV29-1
TGCAGCGGCCGGGGGGGCGGCACAGATACGCAGTATTTT
CSGRGGGTDTQYF
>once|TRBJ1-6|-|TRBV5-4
TGTGCCAGCAGCTTGGCCGGGGGGAGCTCCTATAATTCACCCCTCCACTTT
CASSLAGGSSYNSPLHF
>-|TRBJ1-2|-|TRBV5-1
TGCGCCAGCTCCCAAGAGGGAAACTATGGCTACACCTTC
CASSQEGNYGYTF
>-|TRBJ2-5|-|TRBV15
TGTGCCACCAGCAGAGAGGTGGGACTTCTCCTGGAGACCCAGTACTTC
CATSREVGLLLETQYF